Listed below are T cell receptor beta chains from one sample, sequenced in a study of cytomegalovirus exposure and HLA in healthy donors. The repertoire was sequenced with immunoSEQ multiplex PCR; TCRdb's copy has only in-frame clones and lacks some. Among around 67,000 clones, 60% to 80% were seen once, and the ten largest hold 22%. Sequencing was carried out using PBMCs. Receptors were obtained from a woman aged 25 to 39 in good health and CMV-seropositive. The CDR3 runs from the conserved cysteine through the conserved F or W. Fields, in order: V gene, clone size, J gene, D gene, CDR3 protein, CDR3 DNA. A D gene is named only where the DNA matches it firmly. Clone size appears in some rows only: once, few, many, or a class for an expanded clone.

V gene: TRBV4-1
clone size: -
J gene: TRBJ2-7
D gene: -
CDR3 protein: CASSWESSYEQYF
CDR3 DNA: TGCGCCAGCTCCTGGGAGTCCTCCTACGAGCAGTACTTC

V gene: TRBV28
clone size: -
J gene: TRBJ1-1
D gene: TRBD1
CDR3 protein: CASSLVRGRAEAFF
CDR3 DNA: TGTGCCAGCAGTTTAGTCAGGGGGCGGGCTGAAGCTTTCTTT

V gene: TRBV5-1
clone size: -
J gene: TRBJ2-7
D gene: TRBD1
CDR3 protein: CASRQGDYEQYF
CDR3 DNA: TGCGCCAGCCGACAGGGAGACTACGAGCAGTACTTC

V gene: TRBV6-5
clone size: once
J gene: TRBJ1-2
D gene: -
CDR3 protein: CASSYDSSLNYGYTF
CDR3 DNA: TGTGCCAGCAGTTATGACAGCTCGCTTAACTATGGCTACACCTTC

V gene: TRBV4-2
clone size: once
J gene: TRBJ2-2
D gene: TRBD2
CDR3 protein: CASSLGQRASGATGELFF
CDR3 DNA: TGTGCCAGCAGCCTGGGGCAGAGGGCTAGCGGAGCCACCGGGGAGCTGTTTTTT

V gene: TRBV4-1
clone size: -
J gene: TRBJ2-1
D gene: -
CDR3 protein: CASSPHPPGESYNEQLF
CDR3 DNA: TGCGCCAGCAGCCCCCACCCACCGGGAGAGTCCTACAATGAGCAGCTCTTC

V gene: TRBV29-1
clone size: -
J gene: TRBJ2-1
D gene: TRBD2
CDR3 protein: CSVAGGGGRPSEQFF
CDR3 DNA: TGCAGCGTTGCCGGGGGGGGCGGGAGACCGAGTGAGCAGTTCTTC

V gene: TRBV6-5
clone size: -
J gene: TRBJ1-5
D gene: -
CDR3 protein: CASSYFLRQSNQPQHF
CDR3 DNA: TGTGCCAGCAGTTACTTTCTTAGACAGAGCAATCAGCCCCAGCATTTT

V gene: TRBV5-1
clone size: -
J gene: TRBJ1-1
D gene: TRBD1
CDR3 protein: CASRFPGQMNTEAFF
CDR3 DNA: TGCGCCAGCAGATTCCCGGGACAGATGAACACTGAAGCTTTCTTT

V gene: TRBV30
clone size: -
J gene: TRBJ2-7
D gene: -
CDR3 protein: CAWTNWDSDYEQYF
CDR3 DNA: TGTGCCTGGACCAATTGGGACTCAGACTACGAGCAGTACTTC

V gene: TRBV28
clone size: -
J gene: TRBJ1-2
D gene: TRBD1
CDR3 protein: CASSSPTGGDRFGCTF
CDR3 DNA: TGTGCCAGCAGTTCCCCGACAGGGGGCGACCGTTTTGGCTGCACCTTC

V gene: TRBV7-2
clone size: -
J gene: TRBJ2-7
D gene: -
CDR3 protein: CASSPELASSEQYF
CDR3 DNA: TGTGCCAGCAGCCCGGAGCTAGCATCCTCCGAGCAGTACTTC

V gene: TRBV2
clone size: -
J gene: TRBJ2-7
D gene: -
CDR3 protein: CASRTDSYEQYF
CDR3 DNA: TGTGCCAGTAGGACTGATTCCTACGAGCAGTACTTC

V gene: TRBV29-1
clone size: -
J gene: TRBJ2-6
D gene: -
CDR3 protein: CSVGGPSPGANVLTF
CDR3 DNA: TGCAGCGTTGGCGGGCCTTCACCTGGGGCCAACGTCCTGACTTTC

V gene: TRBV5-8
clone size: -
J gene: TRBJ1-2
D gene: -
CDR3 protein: CANHRASQGRIGYTF
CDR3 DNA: TGTGCCAACCACCGGGCCTCCCAGGGAAGAATCGGCTACACCTTC

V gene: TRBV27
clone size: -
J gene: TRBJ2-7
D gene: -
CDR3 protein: CASSLQTGYEQYF
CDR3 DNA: TGTGCCAGCAGTTTACAGACAGGATACGAGCAGTACTTC

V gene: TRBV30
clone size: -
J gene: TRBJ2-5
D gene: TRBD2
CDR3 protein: CAWSLPGTSGLKETQYF
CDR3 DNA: TGTGCCTGGAGTCTCCCCGGGACTAGCGGGCTCAAAGAGACCCAGTACTTC

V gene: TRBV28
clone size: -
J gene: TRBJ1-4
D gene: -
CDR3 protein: CASSLWSPGAVSEKLFF
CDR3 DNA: TGTGCCAGCAGTTTATGGTCACCAGGGGCTGTTTCAGAAAAACTGTTTTTT

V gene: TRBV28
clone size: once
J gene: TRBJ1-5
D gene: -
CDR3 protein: CASSSPGQGDYQPQHF
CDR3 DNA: TGTGCCAGCAGTTCCCCTGGGCAGGGTGACTATCAGCCCCAGCATTTT

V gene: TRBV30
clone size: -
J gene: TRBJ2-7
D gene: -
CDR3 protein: CAWSSGPLYEQYF
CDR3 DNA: TGTGCCTGGTCCAGCGGTCCCCTCTACGAGCAGTACTTC

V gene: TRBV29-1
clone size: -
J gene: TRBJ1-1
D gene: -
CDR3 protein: CSVGPSWNTEAFF
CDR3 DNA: TGCAGCGTTGGGCCTTCCTGGAACACTGAAGCTTTCTTT

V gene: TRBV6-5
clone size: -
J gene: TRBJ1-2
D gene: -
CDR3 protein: CASSYTGSRGGYTF
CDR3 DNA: TGTGCCAGCAGTTATACAGGGAGTCGAGGGGGCTACACCTTC

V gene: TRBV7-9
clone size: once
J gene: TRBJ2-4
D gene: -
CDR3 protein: CASSLGTKNDIQYF
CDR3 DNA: TGTGCCAGCAGCTTAGGGACTAAGAATGACATTCAGTACTTC

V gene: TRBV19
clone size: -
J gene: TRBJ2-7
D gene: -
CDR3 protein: CASTVGRGDEQYF
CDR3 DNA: TGTGCCAGTACCGTCGGGAGAGGGGACGAGCAGTACTTC

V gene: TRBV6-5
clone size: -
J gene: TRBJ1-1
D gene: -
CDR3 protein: CASSYFQGFGTEAFF
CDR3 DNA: TGTGCCAGCAGTTACTTCCAGGGCTTCGGCACTGAAGCTTTCTTT

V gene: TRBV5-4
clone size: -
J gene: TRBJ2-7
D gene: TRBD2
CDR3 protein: CASSEGGTQREAGEQYF
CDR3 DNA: TGTGCCAGCAGCGAGGGGGGAACCCAGCGGGAGGCGGGTGAGCAGTACTTC

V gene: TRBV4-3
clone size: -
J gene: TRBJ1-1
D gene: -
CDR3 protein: CASSPHGGWDTEAFF
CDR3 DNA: TGCGCCAGCAGCCCTCACGGGGGGTGGGACACTGAAGCTTTCTTT

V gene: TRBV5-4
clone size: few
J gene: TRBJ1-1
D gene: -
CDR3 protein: CASSQTLNTEAFF
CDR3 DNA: TGTGCCAGCAGCCAGACACTGAACACTGAAGCTTTCTTT

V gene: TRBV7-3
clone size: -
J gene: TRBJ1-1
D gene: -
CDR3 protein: CASSFRGRGTEAFF
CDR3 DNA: TGTGCCAGCAGTTTCCGGGGCAGGGGCACTGAAGCTTTCTTT

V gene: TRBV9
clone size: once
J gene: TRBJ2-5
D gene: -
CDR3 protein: CASSVSSPGAGETQYF
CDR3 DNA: TGTGCCAGCAGCGTTAGCTCCCCAGGGGCTGGTGAGACCCAGTACTTC

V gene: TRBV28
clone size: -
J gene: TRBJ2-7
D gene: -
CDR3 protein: CASRWSPSYEQYF
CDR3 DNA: TGTGCCAGCAGATGGAGTCCCTCCTACGAGCAGTACTTC

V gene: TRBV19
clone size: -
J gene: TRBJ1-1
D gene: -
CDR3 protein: CASSIRTKVAEAFF
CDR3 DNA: TGTGCCAGTAGTATACGGACAAAAGTCGCTGAAGCTTTCTTT

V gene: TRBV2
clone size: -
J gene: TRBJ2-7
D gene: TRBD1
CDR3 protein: CASMDRFPYEQYF
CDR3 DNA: TGTGCCAGCATGGACAGGTTCCCCTACGAGCAGTACTTC

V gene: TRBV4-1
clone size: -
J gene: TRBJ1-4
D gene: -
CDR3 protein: CASTRATENEKLFF
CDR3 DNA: TGCGCCAGCACCCGAGCGACCGAAAATGAAAAACTGTTTTTT

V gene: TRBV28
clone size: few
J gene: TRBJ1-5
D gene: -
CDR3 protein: CASRRGNSNQPQHF
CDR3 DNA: TGTGCCAGCAGAAGGGGGAATAGCAATCAGCCCCAGCATTTT